The TCR beta chain under discussion was sequenced for a study of T cells in Graves' hyperthyroidism and ophthalmopathy. Hyperthyroidism, newly diagnosed and lasting under 2 months, affected patients aged 18 to 65. Source material for PBMCs was about 11 ml fresh peripheral blood. The CDR3 spans 14 residues. Trimming pared 1 base from V and 8 bases from J, leaving 14 bases between. Germline CDR1 reads MNHNS; CDR2 reads SASEGT. Comment on this clonotype: What it binds is not known.

Study-wide findings and caveats: Most clonotypes that expanded in the thyroid above 0.001 also showed up in blood. In the analysis, a 13 V-J model separated ophthalmopathy from stable hyperthyroidism.

Researchers took RNA transcripts and amplified the TCR beta CDR3 regions from them. The HTBI primer set drove a first-round RT-PCR of the TCR CDR3. TCRdb reprocessed the multiplex PCR reads via MiXCR and lists one record per CDR3 protein. The data show approximately 400,000 distinct CDR3 sequences, about a fifth seen once. The sequence was obtained from a woman aged 18-29 years with Graves' hyperthyroidism. Sequenced material: blood. This chain uses TRBV6-1 with TRBJ1-2; D is perhaps TRBD1 (6 bases). CDR3 amino acids: CASSEGQGGRGYTF. In DNA form, the CDR3 reads TGTGCCAGCAGTGAAGGGCAAGGGGGGAGAGGCTACACCTTC.